This TCR beta chain came from a study of blood T cell repertoires in COVID-19. The wider study: Specimens from acute and convalescent COVID-19 originated in the United States, Italy and Spain.

Remarks on this clone: The junction departs from germline at one end; a sequencing error may be responsible.

The CDR3 is 13 amino acids. Germline-derived CDR1 and CDR2 are MNHNY and SVGAGI (reference sequence). Study processing details: Amplification with reference gene primers provided the estimates of nucleated cell counts. The method was immunoSEQ multiplex PCR; TCRdb's version includes in-frame clones alone and lacks a portion of them. That table supplies the V and J calls and clone size; D and trimming were determined from the DNA. The repertoire includes roughly 30,000 clones, around 89% of them detected once, and about 3.4% sits in the top ten. Sequencing input: peripheral blood. The source of this sequence is a human donor in a cohort sampled during active COVID-19. This chain uses TRBV6-6 with TRBJ1-2; maybe TRBD1 (6 bases). CDR3 coding DNA: TGTGCCAGCAGCCCATCCTTCCAGGGGTCGAAGTCTTTC. Protein product: CASSPSFQGSKSF.